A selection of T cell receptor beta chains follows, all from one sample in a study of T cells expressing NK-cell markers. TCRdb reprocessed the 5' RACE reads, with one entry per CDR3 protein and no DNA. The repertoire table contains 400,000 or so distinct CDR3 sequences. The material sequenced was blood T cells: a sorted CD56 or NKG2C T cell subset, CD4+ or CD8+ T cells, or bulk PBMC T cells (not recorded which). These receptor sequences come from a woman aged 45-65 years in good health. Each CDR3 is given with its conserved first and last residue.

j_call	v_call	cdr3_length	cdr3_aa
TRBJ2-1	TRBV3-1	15	CASSHHSGRDNEQFF
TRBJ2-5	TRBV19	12	CASSRQGSTQYF
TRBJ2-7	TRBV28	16	CASSTLAGRALYEQYF
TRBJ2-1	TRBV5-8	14	CASSPGLVQNEQFF
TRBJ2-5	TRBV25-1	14	CASSEDRGTETQYF
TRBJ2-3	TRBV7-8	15	CASSFLAIVTDTQYF
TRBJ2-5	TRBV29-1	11	CSVVSWQTQYF
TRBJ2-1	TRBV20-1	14	CSAFRTSSYNEQFF
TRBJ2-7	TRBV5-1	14	CASSLFGRGAEQYF
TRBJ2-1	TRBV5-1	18	CASSRGTSGRASYNEQFF
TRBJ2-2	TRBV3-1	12	CASRQVDGELFF
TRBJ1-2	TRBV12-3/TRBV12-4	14	CASSPTGQGYGYTF
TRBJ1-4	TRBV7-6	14	CASSFEATNEKLFF
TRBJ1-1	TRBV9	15	CASSVVGRENTEAFF
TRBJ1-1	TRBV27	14	CASSFSGMNTEAFF
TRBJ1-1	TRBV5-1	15	CASSPAGGLNTEAFF
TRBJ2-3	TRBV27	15	CASTTLGTGTDTQYF
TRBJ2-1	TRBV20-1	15	CSASDRDPSYNEQFF
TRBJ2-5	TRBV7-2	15	CASSVAGGGAETQYF
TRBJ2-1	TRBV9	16	CASSVGWGQGGYEQFF
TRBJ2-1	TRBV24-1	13	CATSEWWEGEQFF
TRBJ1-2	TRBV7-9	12	CASSLLVGGYTF
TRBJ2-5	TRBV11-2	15	CASSLGVLAEETQYF
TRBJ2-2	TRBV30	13	CAWSVDYTGELFF
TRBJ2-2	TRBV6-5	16	CASSLVAGGGPGELFF
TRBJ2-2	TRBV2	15	CASRDGTAFIGELFF
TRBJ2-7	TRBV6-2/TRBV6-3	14	CASSYEEGSYEQYF
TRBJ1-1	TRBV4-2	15	CASSPSDSPGTEAFF
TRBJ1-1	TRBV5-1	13	CASSWTGGTEAFF